This TCR beta chain originates from a study of T-cell reconstitution after alpha-beta-depleted transplantation in children. Molecular barcoding with unique molecular identifiers was used for the TCRbeta library. TCRdb fed the PCR reads into MiXCR, producing one record per CDR3 protein. The sample records roughly 120,000 distinct CDR3 sequences, 10% to 13% being singletons. V lost 6 bases and J lost 3; bases outside the gene matches: 7. The CDR3 consists of 15 residues. Germline CDR1 is DFQATT and CDR2 is SNEGSKA (reference sequence). This clonotype was counted many times. Specimen: PBMCs from the stem cell graft donor, collected from the stem cell graft. The rearrangement uses TRBV20-1 and TRBJ2-7; 14 positions match TRBD2. The sequence was obtained from a human donor who donated a stem cell graft to a child with acute lymphoblastic leukemia. CDR3 sequence: CSAYLGLAGDYEQYF. CDR3 coding DNA: TGCAGTGCCTATTTGGGACTAGCGGGAGACTACGAGCAGTACTTC.